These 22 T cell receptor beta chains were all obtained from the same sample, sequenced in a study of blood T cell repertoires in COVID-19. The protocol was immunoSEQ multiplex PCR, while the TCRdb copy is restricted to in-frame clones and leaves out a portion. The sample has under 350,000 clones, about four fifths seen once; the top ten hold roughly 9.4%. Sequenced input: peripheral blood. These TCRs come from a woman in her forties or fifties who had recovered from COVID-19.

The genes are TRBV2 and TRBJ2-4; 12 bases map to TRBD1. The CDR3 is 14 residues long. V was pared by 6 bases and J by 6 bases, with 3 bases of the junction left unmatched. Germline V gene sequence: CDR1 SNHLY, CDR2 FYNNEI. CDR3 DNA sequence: TGTGCCAGCAGGGGGACAGGGGGCTCAAACATTCAGTACTTC. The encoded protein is CASRGTGGSNIQYF.

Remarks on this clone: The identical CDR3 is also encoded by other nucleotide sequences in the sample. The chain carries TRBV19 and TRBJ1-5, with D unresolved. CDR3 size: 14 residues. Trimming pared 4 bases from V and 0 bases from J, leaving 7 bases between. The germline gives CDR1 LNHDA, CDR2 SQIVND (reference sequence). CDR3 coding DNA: TGTGCCAGTAGTAGAACAGATAGCAATCAGCCCCAGCATTTT. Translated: CASSRTDSNQPQHF.

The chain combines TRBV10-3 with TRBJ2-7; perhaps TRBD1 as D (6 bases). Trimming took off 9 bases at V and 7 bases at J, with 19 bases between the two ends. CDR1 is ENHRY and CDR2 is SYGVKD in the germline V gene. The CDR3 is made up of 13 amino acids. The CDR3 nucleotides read TGTGCCATTTCCCGGGACAAGGCAGGAGAGCAGTACTTC. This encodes CAISRDKAGEQYF.

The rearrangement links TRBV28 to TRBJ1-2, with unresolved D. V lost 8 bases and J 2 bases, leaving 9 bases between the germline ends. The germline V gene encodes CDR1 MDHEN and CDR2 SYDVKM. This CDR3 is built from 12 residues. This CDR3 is CASSTLNYGYTF. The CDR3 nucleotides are TGTGCCAGCTCTACGCTGAACTATGGCTACACCTTC.

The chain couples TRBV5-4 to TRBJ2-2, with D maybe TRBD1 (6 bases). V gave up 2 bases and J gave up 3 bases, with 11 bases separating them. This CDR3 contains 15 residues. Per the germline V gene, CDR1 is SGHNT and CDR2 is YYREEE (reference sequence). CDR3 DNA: TGTGCCAGCAGCTTTTCAGGGGTGGACACCGGGGAGCTGTTTTTT. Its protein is CASSFSGVDTGELFF.

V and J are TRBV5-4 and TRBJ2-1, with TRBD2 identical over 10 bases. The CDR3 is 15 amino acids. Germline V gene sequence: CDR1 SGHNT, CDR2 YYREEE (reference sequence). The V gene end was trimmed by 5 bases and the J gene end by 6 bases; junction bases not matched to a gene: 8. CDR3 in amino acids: CASSLWLAGVNEQFF. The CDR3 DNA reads TGTGCCAGCAGTTTGTGGCTAGCGGGAGTCAATGAGCAGTTCTTC.

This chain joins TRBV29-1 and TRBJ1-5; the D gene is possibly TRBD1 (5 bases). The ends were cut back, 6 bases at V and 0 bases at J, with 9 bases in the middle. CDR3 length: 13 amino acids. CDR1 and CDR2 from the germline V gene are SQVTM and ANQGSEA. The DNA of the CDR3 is TGCAGCGTGACAGAACATAGCAATCAGCCCCAGCATTTT. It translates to CSVTEHSNQPQHF. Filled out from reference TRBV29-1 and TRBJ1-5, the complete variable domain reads SAVISQKPSRDICQRGTSLTIQCQVDSQVTMMFWYRQQPGQSLTLIATANQGSEATYESGFVIDKFPISRPNLTFSTLTVSNMSPEDSSIYLCSVTEHSNQPQHFGDGTRLSIL.

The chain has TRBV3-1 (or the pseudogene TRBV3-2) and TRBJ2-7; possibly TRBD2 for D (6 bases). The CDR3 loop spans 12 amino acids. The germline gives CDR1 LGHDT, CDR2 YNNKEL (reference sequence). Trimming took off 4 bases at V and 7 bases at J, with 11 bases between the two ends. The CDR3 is CASSPLAGEQYF. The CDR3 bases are TGTGCCAGCAGCCCCTTGGCGGGGGAGCAGTACTTC.

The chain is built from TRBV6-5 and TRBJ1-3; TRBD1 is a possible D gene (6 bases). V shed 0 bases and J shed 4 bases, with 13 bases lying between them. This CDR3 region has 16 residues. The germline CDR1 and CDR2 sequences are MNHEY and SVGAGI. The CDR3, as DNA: TGTGCCAGCAGTTACTCGATGGGGGCAGAAGGAAACACCATATATTTT. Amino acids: CASSYSMGAEGNTIYF.

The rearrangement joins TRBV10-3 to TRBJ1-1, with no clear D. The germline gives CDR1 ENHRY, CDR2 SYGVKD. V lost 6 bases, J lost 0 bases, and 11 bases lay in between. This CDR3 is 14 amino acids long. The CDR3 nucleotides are TGTGCCATCAGGTCGGGATACCTGAACACTGAAGCTTTCTTT. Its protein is CAIRSGYLNTEAFF.

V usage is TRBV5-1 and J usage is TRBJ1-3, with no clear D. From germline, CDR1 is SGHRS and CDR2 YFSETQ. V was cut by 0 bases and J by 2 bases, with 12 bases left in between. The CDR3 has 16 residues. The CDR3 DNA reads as TGCGCCAGCAGCTTGGTCTCCGCGCACGCTGGAAACACCATATATTTT. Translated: CASSLVSAHAGNTIYF.

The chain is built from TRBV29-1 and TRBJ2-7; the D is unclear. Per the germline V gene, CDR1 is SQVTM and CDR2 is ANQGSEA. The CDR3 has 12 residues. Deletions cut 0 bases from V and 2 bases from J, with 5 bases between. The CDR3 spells CSVEDLTYEQYF. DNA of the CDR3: TGCAGCGTTGAAGATCTTACCTACGAGCAGTACTTC.

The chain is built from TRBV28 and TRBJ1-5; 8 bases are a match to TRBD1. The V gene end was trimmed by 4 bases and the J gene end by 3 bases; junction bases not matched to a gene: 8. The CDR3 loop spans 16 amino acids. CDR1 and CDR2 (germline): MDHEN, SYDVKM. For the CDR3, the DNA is TGTGCCAGCAGTTCACCCGGGACAGGATACAATCAGCCCCAGCATTTT. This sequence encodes CASSSPGTGYNQPQHF. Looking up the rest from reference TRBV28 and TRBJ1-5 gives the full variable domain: DVKVTQSSRYLVKRTGEKVFLECVQDMDHENMFWYRQDPGLGLRLIYFSYDVKMKEKGDIPEGYSVSREKKERFSLILESASTNQTSMYLCASSSPGTGYNQPQHFGDGTRLSIL.

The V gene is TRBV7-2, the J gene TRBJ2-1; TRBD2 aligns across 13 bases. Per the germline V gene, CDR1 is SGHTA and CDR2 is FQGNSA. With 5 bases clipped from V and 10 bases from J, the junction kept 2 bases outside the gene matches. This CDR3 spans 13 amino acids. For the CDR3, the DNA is TGTGCCAGCAGCCAGGGACTAGCGGGAGAGCAGTTCTTC. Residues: CASSQGLAGEQFF.

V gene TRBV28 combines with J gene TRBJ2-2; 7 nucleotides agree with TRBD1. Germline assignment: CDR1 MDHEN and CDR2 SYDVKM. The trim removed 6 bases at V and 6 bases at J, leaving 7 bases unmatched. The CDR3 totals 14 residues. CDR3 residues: CASRLDRESGELFF. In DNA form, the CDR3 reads TGTGCCAGCAGACTTGACAGGGAGTCCGGGGAGCTGTTTTTT.

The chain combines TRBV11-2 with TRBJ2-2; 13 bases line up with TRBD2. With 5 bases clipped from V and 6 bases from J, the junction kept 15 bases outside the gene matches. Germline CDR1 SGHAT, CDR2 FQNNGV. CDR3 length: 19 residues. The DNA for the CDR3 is TGTGCCAGCAGCCCGAGGGCGACTAGCGGGAGGACACGGGCCGGGGAGCTGTTTTTT. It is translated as CASSPRATSGRTRAGELFF.

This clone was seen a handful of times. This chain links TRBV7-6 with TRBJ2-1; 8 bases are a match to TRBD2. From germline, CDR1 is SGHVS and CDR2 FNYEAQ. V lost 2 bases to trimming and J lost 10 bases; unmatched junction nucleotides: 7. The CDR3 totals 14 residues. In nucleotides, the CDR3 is TGTGCCAGCAGCTTAATGGCGGGAGGCAACGAGCAGTTCTTC. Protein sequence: CASSLMAGGNEQFF. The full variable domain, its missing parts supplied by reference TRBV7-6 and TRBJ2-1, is GAGVSQSPRYKVTKRGQDVALRCDPISGHVSLYWYRQALGQGPEFLTYFNYEAQQDKSGLPNDRFSAERPEGSISTLTIQRTEQRDSAMYRCASSLMAGGNEQFFGPGTRLTVL.

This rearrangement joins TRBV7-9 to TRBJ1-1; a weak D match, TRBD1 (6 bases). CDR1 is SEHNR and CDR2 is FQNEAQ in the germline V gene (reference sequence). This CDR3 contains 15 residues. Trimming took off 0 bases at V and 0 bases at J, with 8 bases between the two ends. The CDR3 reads CASSLAGGVNTEAFF. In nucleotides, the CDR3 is TGTGCCAGCAGCTTAGCAGGGGGGGTGAACACTGAAGCTTTCTTT.

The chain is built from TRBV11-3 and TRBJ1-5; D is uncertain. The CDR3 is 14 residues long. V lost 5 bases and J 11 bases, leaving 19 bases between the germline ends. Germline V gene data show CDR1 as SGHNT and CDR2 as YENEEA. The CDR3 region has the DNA TGTGCCAGCAGCCTAAGATGGGAGTTGGAGGCCCAGCATTTT. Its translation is CASSLRWELEAQHF. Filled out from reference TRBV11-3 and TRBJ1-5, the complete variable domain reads EAGVVQSPRYKIIEKKQPVAFWCNPISGHNTLYWYLQNLGQGPELLIRYENEEAVDDSQLPKDRFSAERLKGVDSTLKIQPAELGDSAVYLCASSLRWELEAQHFGDGTRLSIL.

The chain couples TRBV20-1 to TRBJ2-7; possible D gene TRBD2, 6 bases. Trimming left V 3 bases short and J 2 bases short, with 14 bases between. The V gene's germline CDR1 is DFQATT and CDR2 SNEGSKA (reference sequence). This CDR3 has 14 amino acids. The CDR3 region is CSASTSQRAYEQYF. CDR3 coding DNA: TGCAGTGCTAGTACATCCCAGCGGGCCTACGAGCAGTACTTC.

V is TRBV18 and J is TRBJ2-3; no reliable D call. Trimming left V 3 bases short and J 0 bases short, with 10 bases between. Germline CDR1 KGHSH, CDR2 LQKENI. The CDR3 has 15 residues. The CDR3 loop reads CASSPRIESTDTQYF. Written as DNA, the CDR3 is TGTGCCAGCTCACCCCGTATAGAGAGCACAGATACGCAGTATTTT.

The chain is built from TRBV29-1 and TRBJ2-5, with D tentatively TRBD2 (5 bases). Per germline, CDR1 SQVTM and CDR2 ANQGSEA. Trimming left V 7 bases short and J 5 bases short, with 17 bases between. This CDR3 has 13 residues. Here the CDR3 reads CSGAGGSGETQYF. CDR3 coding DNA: TGCAGCGGGGCCGGCGGGTCGGGGGAGACCCAGTACTTC.